These 30 T cell receptor beta chains share one sample of origin, sequenced in a study of CD8 T cells in ankylosing spondylitis. These receptors' targets are unknown. TCRdb re-called the 5' RACE reads with MiXCR, one entry per CDR3 protein. The table records 800,000 to 900,000 distinct CDR3 sequences, 12% of them present only once. Study outcomes and limitations: What seemed typical of ankylosing spondylitis blood was a TCR beta motif built from about 8 highly homologous variants.

Sequenced material: blood, either unsorted or a sorted T cell fraction (not recorded which). The receptors were sampled from a male donor with ankylosing spondylitis.

Only a few counts were recorded for this clonotype. The V call is TRBV5-1, the J call TRBJ1-1; a possible D gene is TRBD1 (6 bases). The V and J ends lost 4 bases and 2 bases respectively, with 12 bases between them. CDR1 and CDR2 from the germline V gene are SGHRS and YFSETQ. The CDR3 loop spans 14 amino acids. CDR3 DNA: TGCGCCAGCAGCCAAACAGGGATCAACACTGAAGCTTTCTTT. Residues: CASSQTGINTEAFF.

The gene calls are TRBV2 and TRBJ1-5; a possible D gene is TRBD1 (5 bases). The germline V and J ends were trimmed by 6 bases and 2 bases, with 14 bases remaining between them. In germline, CDR1 is SNHLY, CDR2 FYNNEI. This CDR3 spans 15 amino acids. CDR3 protein: CASRGDGVGNQPQHF. In DNA, the CDR3 is TGTGCCAGCAGGGGGGACGGAGTTGGCAATCAGCCCCAGCATTTT.

In its sample, this clonotype was seen a few times. The V and J genes are TRBV12-3 or TRBV12-4 and TRBJ2-5, with 14 bases identical to TRBD2. This CDR3 comprises 16 residues. V shed 5 bases and J 5 bases; nucleotides not matched to a gene: 7. CDR3 sequence (DNA): TGTGCCAGCAGTAAGGGACTAGCGGGAGATCCGGAGACCCAGTACTTC. Its protein is CASSKGLAGDPETQYF.

The chain employs TRBV6-4 and TRBJ1-6; a weak D match, TRBD1 (5 bases). The ends were cut back, 5 bases at V and 7 bases at J, with 12 bases in the middle. The CDR3 is 14 amino acids. Germline values: CDR1 MRHNA, CDR2 SNTAGT. The CDR3 sequence is CASSLDIRNSPLHF. In nucleotides, the CDR3 is TGTGCCAGCAGTCTGGACATTCGAAATTCACCCCTCCACTTT.

Many counts were recorded for this clonotype. The rearrangement links TRBV4-2 to TRBJ2-7; the match to TRBD2 covers 7 bases. The germline V gene encodes CDR1 LGHNA and CDR2 YNFKEQ. This CDR3 has 15 residues. With V trimmed by 1 base and J by 3 bases, 6 bases remained unmatched. CDR3: CASSQAGRTSYEQYF. CDR3 coding DNA: TGTGCCAGCAGCCAAGCGGGTAGGACTAGCTACGAGCAGTACTTC.

The rearrangement uses TRBV7-2 and TRBJ1-2, with D possibly being TRBD1 (6 bases). The CDR3 contains 14 residues. V lost 8 bases, J lost 5 bases, and 18 bases lay in between. CDR1 is SGHTA and CDR2 is FQGNSA in the germline V gene. In DNA, the CDR3 is TGTGCCAGCGTCCGACAGGTTCGAGAGTATGGCTACACCTTC. This sequence encodes CASVRQVREYGYTF.

Comment on this clonotype: A read error may be the cause here, since a much bigger clone is one base away. The chain combines TRBV20-1 with TRBJ2-7; D call uncertain. The CDR3 length is 13 residues. Trimming took off 8 bases at V and 3 bases at J, with 17 bases between the two ends. Per the germline V gene, CDR1 is DFQATT and CDR2 is SNEGSKA (reference sequence). In DNA, the CDR3 is TGCAGTACTTCTCCCCCGGTAAACTACGAGCAGTACTTC. This translates into CSTSPPVNYEQYF.

V and J are TRBV4-1 and TRBJ1-2; 7 bases map to TRBD1. CDR1 and CDR2 from the germline V gene are MGHRA and YSYEKL. This CDR3 is built from 16 residues. After removal of 1 base from V and 6 bases from J, the junction contained 11 bases not matched to a gene. CDR3 region: CASSQGHGTARDGYTF. The CDR3, as DNA: TGCGCCAGCAGCCAAGGACACGGGACAGCCAGGGATGGCTACACCTTC.

A word on this clonotype: An end of the junction differs from the germline gene, which may be a read error. The chain is built from TRBV29-1 and TRBJ2-3, with 10 bases matching TRBD2. The CDR3 runs 14 residues. From germline, CDR1 is SQVTM and CDR2 ANQGSEA. The CDR3 protein is CSVRTSGNTETQYF. As DNA, the CDR3 is TGCAGCGTTCGGACTAGCGGTAACACAGAAACGCAGTATTTT.

This chain links TRBV7-9 with TRBJ1-2; D gene uncertain. Germline lookup yields CDR1 SEHNR and CDR2 FQNEAQ (reference sequence). This CDR3 has 15 amino acids. Trimming took 6 bases from V and 7 from J, leaving 21 bases between them. The CDR3 is CASSLSAQRDRGYTF. CDR3 in DNA: TGTGCCAGCAGTTTAAGTGCACAGCGAGACCGTGGCTACACCTTC.

This rearrangement joins TRBV28 to TRBJ1-2, with 7 nucleotides matching TRBD1. The CDR3 consists of 13 residues. Germline trimming cut 9 bases from V and 7 bases from J; bases unmatched to any gene: 11. Germline V lookup: CDR1 MDHEN, CDR2 SYDVKM. The CDR3: CASKRQGSSGYTF. The CDR3 region has the DNA TGTGCCAGTAAAAGACAGGGTAGTAGTGGCTACACCTTC.

The V and J genes are TRBV6-2 or TRBV6-3 and TRBJ2-1; D is perhaps TRBD1 (6 bases). This CDR3 has 14 residues. CDR1 MNHEY and CDR2 SVGEGT come from the germline V gene. The V end was cut by 5 bases, the J end by 3 bases, with 11 bases between. The CDR3 sequence is CASSAPGHYNEQFF. CDR3 nucleotides: TGTGCCAGCAGTGCCCCGGGACACTACAATGAGCAGTTCTTC.

This clonotype was observed a handful of times. This sequence joins TRBV10-3 and TRBJ1-2; 8 nucleotides line up with TRBD1. The CDR3 contains 14 residues. CDR1 and CDR2 from the germline V gene are ENHRY and SYGVKD. With 6 bases clipped from V and 11 bases from J, the junction kept 14 bases outside the gene matches. The CDR3 DNA reads as TGTGCCATCAGGATGACAGGGGCCGGGGAGGTGTACACCTTC. This translates into CAIRMTGAGEVYTF.

This clonotype was observed a few times. This sequence joins TRBV20-1 and TRBJ1-1; no definite D call. Looked up from germline, CDR1 is DFQATT and CDR2 is SNEGSKA (reference sequence). V was cut by 0 bases and J by 0 bases, with 8 bases left in between. The CDR3 totals 14 residues. The CDR3 sequence is CSARDAVMNTEAFF. CDR3 bases: TGCAGTGCTAGAGATGCGGTTATGAACACTGAAGCTTTCTTT.

This clonotype was seen many times. The chain employs TRBV20-1 and TRBJ1-2; 7 bases match TRBD1. Per germline, CDR1 DFQATT and CDR2 SNEGSKA (reference sequence). This CDR3 comprises 12 residues. The V and J ends lost 3 bases and 6 bases, in that order; junction bases with no gene match: 4. The CDR3 loop is CSASGGGNGYTF. CDR3 sequence (DNA): TGCAGTGCTAGTGGAGGGGGCAATGGCTACACCTTC.

This clonotype was seen a single time. The V call is TRBV20-1, the J call TRBJ2-7; 12 bases align to TRBD1. This CDR3 is built from 13 residues. V was pared by 4 bases and J by 10 bases, with 8 bases of the junction left unmatched. The germline gives CDR1 DFQATT, CDR2 SNEGSKA (reference sequence). This CDR3 is CSATPPGTGGQYF. The CDR3, as DNA: TGCAGTGCTACACCCCCCGGGACAGGGGGCCAGTACTTC.

This clonotype was detected a few times. J is TRBJ2-7 and V is TRBV7-2; D remains ambiguous. The germline V and J ends were trimmed by 2 bases and 7 bases, with 9 bases remaining between them. CDR1 is SGHTA, CDR2 FQGNSA, per germline. The CDR3 is 12 residues long. As DNA, the CDR3 is TGTGCCAGCAGCTTAAGAGGCCAAGAGCAGTACTTC. Its translation is CASSLRGQEQYF.

This chain uses TRBV20-1 with TRBJ2-3, with no clear D. CDR3 length: 13 residues. The V gene lost 1 base and the J gene lost 4 bases, with 9 bases spanning the gap. Per germline, CDR1 DFQATT and CDR2 SNEGSKA (reference sequence). Written as DNA, the CDR3 is TGCAGTGCTAGAGGGTCTGGGTCAGATACGCAGTATTTT. Amino acids: CSARGSGSDTQYF.

The chain recombines TRBV30 with TRBJ2-3; 13 bases fit TRBD2. Germline CDR1 reads GTSNPN; CDR2 reads SVGIG (reference sequence). Trimming took 0 bases from V and 4 from J; bases not matched to a gene: 13. CDR3 length: 19 residues. DNA of the CDR3: TGTGCCTGGAGTGTATTCAGAGGGACGGGACTAGCGGGACCAGATACGCAGTATTTT. This codes for CAWSVFRGTGLAGPDTQYF. Full variable domain (outside the CDR3, taken from reference TRBV30 and TRBJ2-3): SQTIHQWPATLVQPVGSPLSLECTVEGTSNPNLYWYRQAAGRGLQLLFYSVGIGQISSEVPQNLSASRPQDRQFILSSKKLLLSDSGFYLCAWSVFRGTGLAGPDTQYFGPGTRLTVL.

This clonotype has ten or more counts. The chain employs TRBV9 and TRBJ1-6, with D unclear. The CDR3 spans 15 residues. V lost 3 bases and J 6 bases, leaving 13 bases between the germline ends. The germline V gene has CDR1 SGDLS and CDR2 YYNGEE. The CDR3 DNA follows: TGTGCCAGCAGCGGTCTCAGTAGTCGTAATTCACCCCTCCACTTT. It encodes CASSGLSSRNSPLHF.

The rearrangement links TRBV7-9 to TRBJ1-1; D is undetermined. CDR1 is SEHNR and CDR2 is FQNEAQ in the germline V gene (reference sequence). The CDR3 loop spans 15 amino acids. V lost 1 base and J 5 bases, leaving 14 bases between the germline ends. The CDR3 sequence is CASSLDGRRDTEAFF. CDR3 sequence (DNA): TGTGCCAGCAGCTTAGATGGGAGGCGCGATACTGAAGCTTTCTTT.

This clonotype has a handful of counts. The gene calls are TRBV20-1 and TRBJ2-3; 7 bases align to TRBD2. The CDR3 contains 12 residues. J lost 3 bases, V lost 7 bases, and 4 bases had no gene match. CDR1 is DFQATT, CDR2 SNEGSKA, per germline (reference sequence). CDR3 region: CSGYGRTDTQYF. The CDR3, as DNA: TGCAGTGGGTACGGGAGGACAGATACGCAGTATTTT.

In its sample, this clonotype was seen a few times. The J gene is TRBJ2-1, the V gene TRBV29-1; perhaps D is TRBD1 or TRBD2 (5 bases each). Germline V gene lookup returns CDR1 SQVTM and CDR2 ANQGSEA. The V and J ends lost 3 bases and 9 bases respectively, with 15 bases between them. The length of the CDR3 is 13 residues. The CDR3 region has the DNA TGCAGCGTTGACTGGGACCCCCTCAGTGAGCAGTTCTTC. Amino acids: CSVDWDPLSEQFF.

This clonotype was counted ten times or more. CDR3 sequence (DNA): TGCGCCAGCAGCTTGGCCGTGGGGGGCTCTGGAAACACCATATATTTT. The encoded protein is CASSLAVGGSGNTIYF. The chain uses TRBV5-1 and TRBJ1-3; possible D gene TRBD1, 5 bases. V was pared by 0 bases and J by 0 bases, with 10 bases between. This CDR3 has 16 amino acids. CDR1 SGHRS and CDR2 YFSETQ come from the germline V gene.

Only a few counts were recorded for this clonotype. V gene TRBV7-2 combines with J gene TRBJ1-6; D is possibly TRBD1 (5 bases). The CDR3 totals 14 residues. V gave up 5 bases and J gave up 7 bases, with 12 bases separating them. Germline V gene lookup returns CDR1 SGHTA and CDR2 FQGNSA. In DNA form, the CDR3 reads TGTGCCAGCAGCCTTGCGGGGGAGAATTCACCCCTCCACTTT. Its translation: CASSLAGENSPLHF.

This clonotype was detected a few times. The chain uses TRBV4-2 and TRBJ2-2, with D possibly matching TRBD2 (5 bases). Germline CDR1 and CDR2: LGHNA and YNFKEQ. The CDR3 has 15 amino acids. Between the trimmed V and J ends, which lost 2 bases and 0 bases, there was a span of 7 bases. CDR3 sequence reads: CASSQRDSNTGELFF. As DNA, the CDR3 is TGTGCCAGCAGCCAACGGGATTCGAACACCGGGGAGCTGTTTTTT.

This rearrangement joins TRBV7-8 to TRBJ1-1; 7 nucleotides line up with TRBD1. Trimming took 6 bases from V and 6 from J; bases not matched to a gene: 13. Germline lookup yields CDR1 SGHVS and CDR2 FQNEAQ. The CDR3 consists of 15 residues. CDR3 loop: CASSSRAQGLAEAFF. CDR3 in DNA: TGTGCCAGCAGTTCAAGGGCACAGGGGCTCGCTGAAGCTTTCTTT.

This clonotype was recorded a few times. V is TRBV10-3 and J is TRBJ1-1, with TRBD1 as a possible D gene (6 bases). The CDR3 loop spans 15 amino acids. V was trimmed by 4 bases and J by 3 bases, leaving 15 bases between them. Germline V gives CDR1 ENHRY, CDR2 SYGVKD. CDR3 nucleotides: TGTGCCATCAGTGCTAAAGCCAGGGGATACACTGAAGCTTTCTTT. Protein sequence: CAISAKARGYTEAFF.

This clonotype was seen a few times. The J gene is TRBJ1-1, the V gene TRBV7-9; unclear D gene. CDR3 length equals 12 residues. In germline, CDR1 is SEHNR, CDR2 FQNEAQ (reference sequence). V gave up 4 bases and J gave up 9 bases, with 12 bases separating them. This CDR3 is CASSSLGEKAFF. The CDR3 DNA reads as TGTGCCAGCAGCTCCTTGGGCGAGAAAGCTTTCTTT. Based on the CDR3 plus reference TRBV7-9 and TRBJ1-1, the full variable domain is DTGVSQNPRHKITKRGQNVTFRCDPISEHNRLYWYRQTLGQGPEFLTYFQNEAQLEKSRLLSDRFSAERPKGSFSTLEIQRTEQGDSAMYLCASSSLGEKAFFGQGTRLTVV.

The V gene is TRBV12-3 or TRBV12-4, the J gene TRBJ2-1; possibly TRBD1 or TRBD2 for D (7 bases each). The V end lost 6 bases, the J end lost 1 base, and 16 bases lay between the germline ends. The CDR3 is 16 residues long. The CDR3 nucleotides are TGTGCCAGCAGGGAGACAGGGAGGGTTTCCTACAATGAGCAGTTCTTC. Translated, it gives CASRETGRVSYNEQFF.